Each of the 19 T cell receptor beta chains below was sequenced from the same sample in a study of shared clonotypes between healthy human individuals. This table comes from immunoSEQ multiplex PCR, and its TCRdb copy is limited to in-frame clones, with some not included. The data hold more than 550,000 clones, with about 92% observed a single time. The sequencing input was memory CD8+ T cells from PBMCs. The subset denotes: CD45RO+ cells pooled with CCR7-negative TemRA cells. The receptors come from a man aged 18 to 29 in good health. Some clones in this sample may be carry-over from other donors' samples.

This chain connects TRBV28 to TRBJ2-1; 7 bases line up with TRBD1. This CDR3 is 15 amino acids long. V shed 5 bases, J shed 8 bases, and the junction held 12 bases outside the gene matches. Germline V gene data show CDR1 as MDHEN and CDR2 as SYDVKM. The CDR3 sequence is CASSQTGAAEDEQFF. The CDR3 DNA reads as TGTGCCAGCAGTCAAACAGGGGCGGCAGAGGATGAGCAGTTCTTC. Combining the CDR3 with reference TRBV28 and TRBJ2-1 gives the whole variable domain DVKVTQSSRYLVKRTGEKVFLECVQDMDHENMFWYRQDPGLGLRLIYFSYDVKMKEKGDIPEGYSVSREKKERFSLILESASTNQTSMYLCASSQTGAAEDEQFFGPGTRLTVL.

In this sample, this clone turned up many times. The genes are TRBV15 and TRBJ2-2; 7 bases match TRBD2. V trimming: 0 bases; J trimming: 1 base; junction bases outside the gene matches: 8. This CDR3 has 18 residues. CDR1 and CDR2 (germline): LNHNV, YYDKDF (reference sequence). This CDR3 is CATSRDDARELNTGELFF. CDR3 sequence (DNA): TGTGCCACCAGCAGAGATGATGCGCGGGAGTTGAACACCGGGGAGCTGTTTTTT.

The chain employs TRBV28 and TRBJ1-2, with D possibly TRBD1 on 6 matching bases. Per germline, CDR1 MDHEN and CDR2 SYDVKM. The CDR3 runs to 16 residues. The V gene lost 4 bases and the J gene lost 2 bases, with 17 bases spanning the gap. The CDR3 is CASSSLPLGQNYGYTF. For the CDR3, the DNA is TGTGCCAGCAGTTCCTTACCCCTAGGACAGAACTATGGCTACACCTTC.

Turning to this clone: One junction end disagrees with the germline gene, perhaps due to a read error. The chain couples TRBV7-2 to TRBJ2-7; 12 bases agree with TRBD2. The CDR3 covers 15 residues. Germline values: CDR1 SGHTA, CDR2 FQGNSA. For the CDR3, the DNA is TGTGCCAGCAGCCTAGCGGGACTAGCGGGTTACGAGCAGTACTTC. It codes for CASSLAGLAGYEQYF.

The rearrangement joins TRBV30 to TRBJ2-7, with 10 positions matching TRBD2. The CDR3 contains 13 residues. Germline assignment: CDR1 GTSNPN and CDR2 SVGIG (reference sequence). The V and J ends lost 4 bases and 4 bases, in that order; junction bases with no gene match: 4. The DNA for the CDR3 is TGTGCCTGGACACTAGCGGGACCTTACGAGCAGTACTTC. Encoded protein: CAWTLAGPYEQYF.

The genes are TRBV5-1 and TRBJ2-3, with 11 nucleotides matching TRBD2. Trimming cost V 1 base and J 6 bases; bases outside gene matches: 4. The CDR3 extends over 15 amino acids. From germline, CDR1 is SGHRS and CDR2 YFSETQ. The CDR3 reads CASSLLAGGRDTQYF. The CDR3 nucleotides read TGCGCCAGCAGCTTGTTAGCGGGAGGGCGGGATACGCAGTATTTT.

The chain joins TRBV18 to TRBJ2-5, with D perhaps assigned TRBD1 or TRBD2 (5 bases each). Trimming removed 6 bases at V and 7 bases at J, with 9 bases between. Germline V gene sequence: CDR1 KGHSH, CDR2 LQKENI. This CDR3 has 11 amino acids. CDR3 residues: CASSRDGTQYF. The DNA for the CDR3 is TGTGCCAGCTCCCGGGACGGGACCCAGTACTTC.

The chain couples TRBV18 to TRBJ1-1; D is possibly TRBD1 (6 bases). Trimming took 2 bases from V and 3 from J, leaving 22 bases between them. The CDR3 is made up of 18 amino acids. Germline lookup yields CDR1 KGHSH and CDR2 LQKENI. DNA of the CDR3: TGTGCCAGCTCACCAAGGGTAGAGAGGGGGACTTTGGACACTGAAGCTTTCTTT. As protein: CASSPRVERGTLDTEAFF.

The V and J genes are TRBV11-2 and TRBJ2-7; possibly TRBD2 for D (5 bases). V was cut by 1 base and J by 1 base, with 14 bases left in between. CDR1 and CDR2 from the germline V gene are SGHAT and FQNNGV. This CDR3 is 16 amino acids long. The CDR3 DNA is TGTGCCAGCAGCTTAGTCTTGCGCGGGCCATCCTACGAGCAGTACTTC. Translating it yields CASSLVLRGPSYEQYF. Supplemented by reference TRBV11-2 and TRBJ2-7, the full variable domain reads EAGVAQSPRYKIIEKRQSVAFWCNPISGHATLYWYQQILGQGPKLLIQFQNNGVVDDSQLPKDRFSAERLKGVDSTLKIQPAKLEDSAVYLCASSLVLRGPSYEQYFGPGTRLTVT.

This chain links TRBV15 with TRBJ2-7; TRBD1 agrees at 9 bases. Germline assignment: CDR1 LNHNV and CDR2 YYDKDF (reference sequence). This CDR3 has 13 residues. J was trimmed by 6 bases and V by 8 bases; bases with no gene match: 8. The DNA for the CDR3 is TGTGCCACCCACGACTACAGGGGGCGCGAGCAGTACTTC. Translation gives CATHDYRGREQYF.

The chain is built from TRBV2 and TRBJ2-7; 14 bases map to TRBD2. The CDR3 has 16 residues. Germline V gene data show CDR1 as SNHLY and CDR2 as FYNNEI. V was clipped by 6 bases and J by 1 base; unmatched bases: 5. CDR3 nucleotides: TGTGCCAGCAGGGGACTAGCGGGAGTCCGTTCCTACGAGCAGTACTTC. It is translated as CASRGLAGVRSYEQYF.

The chain recombines TRBV9 with TRBJ2-5, with a tentative D call TRBD1 (5 bases). CDR1 SGDLS and CDR2 YYNGEE come from the germline V gene. The CDR3 has 16 residues. The ends were cut back, 1 base at V and 1 base at J, with 14 bases in the middle. CDR3 DNA: TGTGCCAGCAGCGTAACCGCCGACAGAGCCCAAGAGACCCAGTACTTC. It yields the protein CASSVTADRAQETQYF. The entire variable domain, with the rest obtained from reference TRBV9 and TRBJ2-5, is as follows: DSGVTQTPKHLITATGQRVTLRCSPRSGDLSVYWYQQSLDQGLQFLIQYYNGEERAKGNILERFSAQQFPDLHSELNLSSLELGDSALYFCASSVTADRAQETQYFGPGTRLLVL.

The chain links TRBV27 to TRBJ1-5; D perhaps matches TRBD1 (5 bases). The CDR3 covers 14 residues. Germline values: CDR1 MNHEY, CDR2 SMNVEV (reference sequence). V was clipped by 8 bases and J by 7 bases, with 18 bases between them. DNA of the CDR3: TGTGCCAGCGGGGTCGGGGCAGCGGGGCAGCCCCAGCATTTT. It yields the protein CASGVGAAGQPQHF.

The genes are TRBV2 and TRBJ2-7, with a tentative D call TRBD1 (6 bases). V was trimmed by 4 bases and J by 5 bases, leaving 15 bases between them. CDR3 length equals 14 residues. The germline gives CDR1 SNHLY, CDR2 FYNNEI. The CDR3 coding sequence is TGTGCCAGCAGTGTTTGGCAGGGGACGAACGAGCAGTACTTC. Translation: CASSVWQGTNEQYF.

The rearrangement links TRBV6-1 to TRBJ2-1, with D possibly TRBD2 on 6 matching bases. Germline assignment: CDR1 MNHNS and CDR2 SASEGT. V shed 8 bases and J shed 0 bases, with 14 bases lying between them. This CDR3 has 15 residues. CDR3 sequence reads: CASAPLAPSYNEQFF. As DNA, the CDR3 is TGTGCCAGCGCCCCTCTAGCGCCCTCCTACAATGAGCAGTTCTTC.

This chain connects TRBV11-2 to TRBJ2-3; TRBD2 might be the D (6 bases). Deletions cut 8 bases from V and 6 bases from J, with 12 bases between. This CDR3 contains 12 residues. CDR1 and CDR2 (germline): SGHAT, FQNNGV. The CDR3 DNA reads as TGTGCCAGCGCCTTTGGGGGGGATACGCAGTATTTT. It is translated as CASAFGGDTQYF.

With respect to this clone: The same CDR3 arises from other DNA sequences in this sample as well. V is TRBV5-4 and J is TRBJ2-7; weak D call: TRBD1 (6 bases). Germline V gives CDR1 SGHNT, CDR2 YYREEE (reference sequence). There are 14 residues in the CDR3. V was trimmed by 0 bases and J by 4 bases, leaving 11 bases between them. The CDR3 reads CASSLGGPGYEQYF. The DNA for the CDR3 is TGTGCCAGCAGCTTGGGGGGGCCGGGGTACGAGCAGTACTTC.

The J gene is TRBJ1-1, the V gene TRBV7-2; 8 bases match TRBD1. The CDR3 runs to 17 residues. V lost 1 base, J lost 3 bases, and 10 bases stayed unmatched. CDR1 and CDR2 (germline): SGHTA, FQGNSA. The CDR3 DNA reads TGTGCCAGCAGCTTAGGCAGGGGGCCTCCTCGGGACACTGAAGCTTTCTTT. As protein: CASSLGRGPPRDTEAFF.

The chain's CDR3 is CASSLLGFTDTQYF. The DNA of the CDR3 is TGTGCCAGCAGCTTATTGGGCTTCACAGATACGCAGTATTTT. This chain joins TRBV7-3 and TRBJ2-3; D is unclear. From germline, CDR1 is SGHTA and CDR2 FQGTGA. V gave up 2 bases and J gave up 2 bases, with 8 bases separating them. The CDR3 runs to 14 residues.